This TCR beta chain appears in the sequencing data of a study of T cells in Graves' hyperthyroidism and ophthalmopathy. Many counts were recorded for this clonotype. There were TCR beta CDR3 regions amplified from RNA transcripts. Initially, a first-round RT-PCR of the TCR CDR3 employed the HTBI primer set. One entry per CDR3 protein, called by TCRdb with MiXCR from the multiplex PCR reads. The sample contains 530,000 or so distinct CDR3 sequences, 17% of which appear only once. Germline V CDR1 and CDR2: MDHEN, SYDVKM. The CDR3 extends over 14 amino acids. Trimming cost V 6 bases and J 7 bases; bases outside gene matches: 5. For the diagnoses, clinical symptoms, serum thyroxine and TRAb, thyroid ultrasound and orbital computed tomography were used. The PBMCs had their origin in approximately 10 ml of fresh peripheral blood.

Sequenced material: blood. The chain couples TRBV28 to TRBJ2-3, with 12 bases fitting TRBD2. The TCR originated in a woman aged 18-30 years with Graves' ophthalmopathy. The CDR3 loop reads CASRPGTSGYTQYF. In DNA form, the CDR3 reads TGTGCCAGCAGGCCCGGGACTAGCGGGTATACGCAGTATTTT.